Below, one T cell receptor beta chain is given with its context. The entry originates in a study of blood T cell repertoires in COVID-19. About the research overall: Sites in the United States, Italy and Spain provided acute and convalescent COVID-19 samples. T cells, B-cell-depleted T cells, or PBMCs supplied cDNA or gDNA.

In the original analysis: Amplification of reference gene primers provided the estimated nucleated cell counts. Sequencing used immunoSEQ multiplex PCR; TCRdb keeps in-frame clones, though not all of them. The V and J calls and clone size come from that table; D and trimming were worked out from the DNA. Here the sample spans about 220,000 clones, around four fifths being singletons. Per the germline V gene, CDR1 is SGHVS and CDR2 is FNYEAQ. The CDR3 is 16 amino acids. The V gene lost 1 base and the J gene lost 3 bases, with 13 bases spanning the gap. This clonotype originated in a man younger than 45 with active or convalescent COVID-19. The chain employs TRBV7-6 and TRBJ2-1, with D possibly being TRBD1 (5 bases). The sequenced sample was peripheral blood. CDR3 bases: TGTGCCAGCAGCTTAGTTACTGGGGCCCTCTACAATGAGCAGTTCTTC. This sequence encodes CASSLVTGALYNEQFF.